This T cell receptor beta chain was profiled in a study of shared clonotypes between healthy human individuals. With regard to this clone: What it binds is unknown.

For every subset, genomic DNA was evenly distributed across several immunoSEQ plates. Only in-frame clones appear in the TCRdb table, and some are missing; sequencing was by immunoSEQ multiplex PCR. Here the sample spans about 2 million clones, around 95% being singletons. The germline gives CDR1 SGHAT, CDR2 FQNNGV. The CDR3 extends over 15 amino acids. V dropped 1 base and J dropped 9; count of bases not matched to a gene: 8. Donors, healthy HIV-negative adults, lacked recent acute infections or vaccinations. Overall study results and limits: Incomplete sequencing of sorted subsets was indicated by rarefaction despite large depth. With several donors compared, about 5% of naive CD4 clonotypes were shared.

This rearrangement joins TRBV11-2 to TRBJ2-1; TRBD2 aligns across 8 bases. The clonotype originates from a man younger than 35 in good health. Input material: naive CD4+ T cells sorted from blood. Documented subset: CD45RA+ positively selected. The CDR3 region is CASSLGSSGETEQFF. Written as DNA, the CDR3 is TGTGCCAGCAGCTTAGGGAGTAGCGGGGAGACTGAGCAGTTCTTC.